A selection of T cell receptor beta chains follows, all from one sample in a study of blood T cell repertoires in COVID-19. The protocol was immunoSEQ multiplex PCR, while the TCRdb copy is restricted to in-frame clones and leaves out a portion. The sample contains 60,000 to 70,000 clones, roughly 90% of which appear only once. Sequenced: peripheral blood. The source of these receptors is an older woman with acute or convalescent COVID-19. Each CDR3 is given with its conserved first and last residue. Each record gives: D gene, V gene, CDR3 protein. D genes are given only for firm matches.

D: .; V: TRBV7-3; CDR3: CASRRDVLTGELFF
D: .; V: TRBV25-1; CDR3: CASKPNYVGRLNTGELFF
D: .; V: TRBV5-4; CDR3: CASSLGGQYNVLTF
D: TRBD2; V: TRBV2; CDR3: CASGTSGFGTDTQYF
D: .; V: TRBV28; CDR3: CASRPAPFSGSPLHF
D: .; V: TRBV28; CDR3: CASSRGSPTYNEQFF
D: TRBD1; V: TRBV5-1; CDR3: CASSSGQGVEGSGELFF
D: TRBD2; V: TRBV5-1; CDR3: CASSLTGGVLSEQFF
D: .; V: TRBV28; CDR3: CASSSGEADTQYF
D: .; V: TRBV10-3; CDR3: CAIGGQFKRGHYGYTF
D: TRBD1; V: TRBV6-2/TRBV6-3; CDR3: CASSPQGQGATEAFF
D: TRBD2; V: TRBV18; CDR3: CASSPPGLAGGVNEQFF
D: .; V: TRBV28; CDR3: CASSLGNRERPYGYTF
D: TRBD1; V: TRBV7-9; CDR3: CASSSSAGQGNTGELFF
D: .; V: TRBV11-2; CDR3: CASSLWQGPGELFF
D: TRBD1; V: TRBV7-9; CDR3: CASGDRVNEKLFF
D: TRBD2; V: TRBV28; CDR3: CASIKPGTSGGQQYF
D: .; V: TRBV3-1/TRBV3-2; CDR3: CASSPDNSNQPQHF
D: TRBD1; V: TRBV5-4; CDR3: CASSFGTGGTDTQYF
D: TRBD1; V: TRBV5-6; CDR3: CASSGGQGPNEKLFF
D: .; V: TRBV21-1; CDR3: CASLQGSGTGELFF
D: .; V: TRBV3-1/TRBV3-2; CDR3: CASSPLGPYNEQFF
D: .; V: TRBV24-1; CDR3: CATSDGGWETQYF
D: TRBD2; V: TRBV7-6; CDR3: CASSQGPGGTSGNMDTGELFF
D: TRBD1; V: TRBV2; CDR3: CASRGQGVGNTEAFF
D: .; V: TRBV6-2/TRBV6-3; CDR3: CASSWGRDQPQHF
D: .; V: TRBV30; CDR3: CAWSAQGYQPQHF
D: .; V: TRBV11-2; CDR3: CASRSFGSRDTQYF
D: .; V: TRBV4-1; CDR3: CASSQEQGASRNYGYTF
D: TRBD2; V: TRBV3-1/TRBV3-2; CDR3: CASSQGPAGGLKDTQYF
D: TRBD1; V: TRBV19; CDR3: CASRPDRSSYNEQFF
D: TRBD2; V: TRBV5-1; CDR3: CASSQPSGREAYNEQFF
D: .; V: TRBV28; CDR3: CASSLASTEKETQYF
D: TRBD1; V: TRBV3-1/TRBV3-2; CDR3: CASSPRRPGGDTEAFF
D: TRBD1; V: TRBV9; CDR3: CASSEQRQGPNTEAFF
D: .; V: TRBV27; CDR3: CASSFRTHSEPPVYAPPGFYGYTF
D: TRBD2; V: TRBV3-1/TRBV3-2; CDR3: CASSQGGRVPNTGELFF
D: .; V: TRBV4-2; CDR3: CASSQVTNPQETQYF
D: TRBD2; V: TRBV19; CDR3: CASSMTGTRYNEQFF
D: .; V: TRBV3-1/TRBV3-2; CDR3: CASSQVNSPLHF
D: .; V: TRBV4-3; CDR3: CASSQDLSAGRVNTGELFF
D: .; V: TRBV18; CDR3: CASSPPGVTGELFF
D: .; V: TRBV7-2; CDR3: CASSSLRGLMDNEQFF
D: .; V: TRBV19; CDR3: CASSIQGPGNQPQHF
D: TRBD2; V: TRBV29-1; CDR3: CSVDLAGGSYNEQFF
D: .; V: TRBV20-1; CDR3: CSASPTVYSNQPQHF
D: .; V: TRBV3-1/TRBV3-2; CDR3: CASSPALGSYSPNTEAFF
D: .; V: TRBV30; CDR3: CAWSVLGRALHF